This TCR beta chain was identified during a study of tumor-infiltrating lymphocytes in primary liver carcinoma. Study conclusions and caveats: Presence in all five tumor regions was observed for only about 7.5-24% of top clones.

Constant-region priming of around 490 ng total RNA yielded TCR beta cDNA. Three-round nested multiplex PCR performed with slightly modified ARM-PCR produced the TCR beta libraries. In the first two PCR rounds, TRBV1-TRBV30 forward primers were paired with a C-beta reverse primer, and each round lasted about 9 cycles. TCRdb redid the calling of the multiplex PCR reads with MiXCR, one entry per CDR3 protein. The sample lists some 120,000 distinct CDR3 sequences, 60% to 75% seen once, with 7% to 10% in the top ten. Starting material for RNA and DNA co-extraction consisted of roughly 19-30 mg of unsorted bulk tissue. Surgeons treated the primary liver carcinoma of the patients by surgical resection. Donors were untreated and chronically infected with HBV. Every tumor yielded five separate sampled regions. The CDR3 runs to 15 residues. The germline gives CDR1 MDHEN, CDR2 SYDVKM. V shed 3 bases and J 7 bases; nucleotides not matched to a gene: 10.

Regarding this clonotype: No antigen is known for it.

The chain couples TRBV28 to TRBJ2-7, with 9 bases aligning to TRBD2. Sequenced material: liver tumor tissue from sampling region 3. Subset reported: tumor region T3, left-lateral pole. The receptor comes from a woman in her sixties with primary liver carcinoma and hepatitis B virus infection. The CDR3 coding sequence is TGTGCCAGCAGTTTGGTACTAGCGGGTGGGTATGAGCAGTACTTC. It encodes CASSLVLAGGYEQYF.